The subject of this entry is one T cell receptor beta chain. Its antigen is unidentified. Losses at the gene ends were 6 bases for V and 6 bases for J; bases not matched to a gene: 5. Germline V gene data show CDR1 as MNHEY and CDR2 as SVGAGI. This CDR3 region has 14 residues. Data came from immunoSEQ multiplex PCR; TCRdb stores just in-frame clones and leaves some out. The data show 40,000 to 45,000 clones, roughly 80% seen once. The sample is drawn from a study of a mutant IDH1 vaccine in newly diagnosed glioma. Study conclusions and caveats: Detectable vaccine-induced immune responses arose in 93.3% of patients.

This sample's time point: week 23, last vaccination. Vaccinated patients received 300 ug of mutant IDH1 20-mer peptide per dose, with topical imiquimod. The V gene is TRBV6-5, the J gene TRBJ1-5, with 10 bases lining up with TRBD1. The TCR comes from a man aged 50 or older with glioma. The sequenced sample was PBMCs, obtained from a glioma patient whose treatment included an IDH1 peptide vaccine. CDR3 nucleotide sequence: TGTGCCAGCAGCCCGACAGGGGGCTCTCAGCCCCAGCATTTT. Amino acids: CASSPTGGSQPQHF.